Following are 5 T cell receptor beta chains from one sample sequenced in a study of T cells in Graves' hyperthyroidism and ophthalmopathy (dated by TCRdb to the late 2010s). The library was built by means of multiplex PCR. TCRdb shows the sequencer as Illumina HiSeq 2000. The TCR beta CDR3 regions were amplified from the RNA transcripts. For the first round of RT-PCR on the TCR CDR3, the HTBI primer set was used together with the Qiagen OneStep RT-PCR kit. TCRdb's own reprocessing of the public reads used fastp at Q25 and MiXCR and kept productive beta chains. Each record represents a unique CDR3 protein, reported with the most common genes and DNA among its rows. The sample records approximately 600,000 distinct CDR3 sequences, 20% of which are singletons. The ten most abundant clones make up approximately 30% of the sample. The sample consisted of blood. Receptor source: a man younger than 45 with Graves' ophthalmopathy.

This clonotype was recorded a few times. The chain links TRBV6-1 to TRBJ2-3; perhaps TRBD2 as D (6 bases). Germline CDR1 reads MNHNS; CDR2 reads SASEGT. The CDR3 is 14 residues long. The V end was cut by 5 bases, the J end by 2 bases, with 11 bases between. Here the CDR3 reads CASSRRDHTDTQYF. The DNA of the CDR3 is TGTGCCAGCAGTAGGAGGGACCACACAGATACGCAGTATTTT.

This clonotype was picked up a small number of times. The chain joins TRBV4-1 to TRBJ2-5, with a weak D call TRBD2 (6 bases). Between the trimmed V and J ends, which lost 0 bases and 5 bases, there was a span of 22 bases. The CDR3 extends over 18 amino acids. Germline values: CDR1 MGHRA, CDR2 YSYEKL. The CDR3 spells CASSQEGQNGGVWETQYF. CDR3 DNA sequence: TGCGCCAGCAGCCAAGAAGGCCAAAACGGAGGGGTCTGGGAGACCCAGTACTTC.

This chain connects TRBV4-2 to TRBJ2-4, with 10 bases aligning to TRBD1. CDR1 and CDR2 from the germline V gene are LGHNA and YNFKEQ. The CDR3 is 16 amino acids. With V trimmed by 0 bases and J by 8 bases, 7 bases remained unmatched. CDR3 nucleotide sequence: TGTGCCAGCAGCCAAGATCCCGGGACAGGGGAGGACATTCAGTACTTC. This sequence encodes CASSQDPGTGEDIQYF.

This clonotype has at least ten counts. The chain is built from TRBV20-1 and TRBJ2-5, with D hard to call. Germline CDR1 DFQATT, CDR2 SNEGSKA (reference sequence). Deletions cut 3 bases from V and 5 bases from J, with 7 bases between. The CDR3 has 11 residues. CDR3: CSASLRETQYF. The CDR3 region has the DNA TGCAGTGCTAGCCTTCGGGAGACCCAGTACTTC.

This chain uses TRBV6-1 with TRBJ2-1, with 9 bases matching TRBD1. The CDR3 consists of 16 residues. With 6 bases clipped from V and 0 bases from J, the junction kept 6 bases outside the gene matches. CDR1 and CDR2 from the germline V gene are MNHNS and SASEGT. For the CDR3, the DNA is TGTGCCAGCAGCAGGGACAGGGCACGCTCCTACAATGAGCAGTTCTTC. Translating it yields CASSRDRARSYNEQFF.